These 27 T cell receptor beta chains were sequenced from one sample in a study of OX40 agonist ivuxolimab in advanced cancers. Sequenced by immunoSEQ multiplex PCR; TCRdb stores in-frame clones only, minus some. The sample records roughly 110,000 clones, about nine tenths being singletons. This material consisted of CD4+ or CD8+ T cells sorted from blood, taken in a trial of the OX40 agonist ivuxolimab. The receptors were sampled from an adult with an advanced solid tumor such as melanoma, head and neck, liver or kidney cancer.

This rearrangement joins TRBV28 to TRBJ2-4; 10 bases line up with TRBD1. Germline CDR1 is MDHEN and CDR2 is SYDVKM. J gave up 2 bases and V 1 base, and 2 bases lay outside the gene matches. The CDR3 is 16 amino acids. CDR3 in DNA: TGTGCCAGCAGTTTATTGGGACAGGGGCCCAAAAACATTCAGTACTTC. Its translation: CASSLLGQGPKNIQYF.

This chain joins TRBV28 and TRBJ2-1, with 8 positions matching TRBD2. The CDR3 loop spans 12 amino acids. Germline lookup yields CDR1 MDHEN and CDR2 SYDVKM. V lost 6 bases, J lost 7 bases, and 2 bases stayed unmatched. The chain's CDR3 is CASRTSVNEQFF. The CDR3 DNA follows: TGTGCCAGCAGGACTAGCGTGAATGAGCAGTTCTTC.

The chain has TRBV7-8 and TRBJ2-5; 14 nucleotides align to TRBD2. This CDR3 has 16 amino acids. The germline V gene has CDR1 SGHVS and CDR2 FQNEAQ. V lost 2 bases, J lost 4 bases, and 3 bases stayed unmatched. CDR3 DNA: TGTGCCAGCAGCTTACTAGGACTAGCGGGGGGAGAGACCCAGTACTTC. This codes for CASSLLGLAGGETQYF. Full variable domain (outside the CDR3, taken from reference TRBV7-8 and TRBJ2-5): GAGVSQSPRYKVAKRGQDVALRCDPISGHVSLFWYQQALGQGPEFLTYFQNEAQLDKSGLPSDRFFAERPEGSVSTLKIQRTQQEDSAVYLCASSLLGLAGGETQYFGPGTRLLVL.

This chain uses TRBV4-3 with TRBJ1-2; TRBD1 might be the D (6 bases). The ends were cut back, 2 bases at V and 2 bases at J, with 12 bases in the middle. The germline CDR1 and CDR2 sequences are LGHNA and YSLEER. The CDR3 extends over 15 amino acids. As DNA, the CDR3 is TGCGCCAGCAGCCAAACGACAGGAAAAAACTATGGCTACACCTTC. Amino acids: CASSQTTGKNYGYTF.

DNA for the CDR3: TGTGCCAGTAGTATAGATGTGGGGAACGAGCAGTACTTC. It yields the protein CASSIDVGNEQYF. This chain joins TRBV19 and TRBJ2-7, with no clear D. The CDR3 is 13 amino acids. Germline values: CDR1 LNHDA, CDR2 SQIVND (reference sequence). The V end lost 0 bases, the J end lost 5 bases, and 8 bases lay between the germline ends. The full variable domain, completed using reference TRBV19 and TRBJ2-7, is DGGITQSPKYLFRKEGQNVTLSCEQNLNHDAMYWYRQDPGQGLRLIYYSQIVNDFQKGDIAEGYSVSREKKESFPLTVTSAQKNPTAFYLCASSIDVGNEQYFGPGTRLTVT.

The chain is built from TRBV7-2 and TRBJ1-2, with D perhaps matching TRBD1 (5 bases). The CDR3 extends over 12 amino acids. Germline CDR1 SGHTA, CDR2 FQGNSA. V dropped 6 bases and J dropped 8 bases, with 13 bases sitting between them. CDR3 protein: CASRPDGGGYTF. The CDR3 DNA is TGTGCCAGCAGACCCGATGGGGGGGGCTACACCTTC.

The chain links TRBV18 to TRBJ2-5, with D possibly called TRBD1 or TRBD2 (5 bases each). The CDR3 totals 18 residues. Trimming left V 4 bases short and J 4 bases short, with 25 bases between. CDR1 and CDR2 from the germline V gene are KGHSH and LQKENI. The CDR3 here is CASSQRPTGALGLETQYF. CDR3 sequence (DNA): TGTGCCAGCTCACAGAGACCCACCGGGGCCTTAGGACTAGAGACCCAGTACTTC.

This clone was counted a single time. The V gene is TRBV5-1, the J gene TRBJ2-3; 9 bases are a match to TRBD1. Trimming at V came to 4 bases and at J to 3 bases, leaving 9 bases not matched to a gene. The CDR3 consists of 16 residues. The germline V gene encodes CDR1 SGHRS and CDR2 YFSETQ. CDR3 DNA sequence: TGCGCCAGCAGCCCTTTCACGGGACAGGGAACAGATACGCAGTATTTT. The encoded protein is CASSPFTGQGTDTQYF.

The rearrangement uses TRBV6-5 and TRBJ1-2; D possibly corresponds to TRBD1 (5 bases). Germline V gene sequence: CDR1 MNHEY, CDR2 SVGAGI. The CDR3 consists of 15 residues. V shed 0 bases and J shed 8 bases, with 16 bases lying between them. CDR3 residues: CASSYSIGQGSGYTF. In DNA, the CDR3 is TGTGCCAGCAGTTACTCGATCGGGCAGGGCAGCGGCTACACCTTC.

This clone was seen a few times. The J gene is TRBJ1-5, the V gene TRBV18; unclear D gene. The CDR3 contains 15 residues. Germline-derived CDR1 and CDR2 are KGHSH and LQKENI. V lost 2 bases, J lost 2 bases, and 10 bases lay in between. The CDR3: CASSPVRQGNQPQHF. The DNA for the CDR3 is TGTGCCAGCTCACCAGTGCGGCAGGGCAATCAGCCCCAGCATTTT.

This sequence joins TRBV7-3 and TRBJ2-7, with unresolved D. This CDR3 is built from 13 residues. The V and J ends lost 4 bases and 3 bases respectively, with 10 bases between them. Germline V lookup: CDR1 SGHTA, CDR2 FQGTGA. The CDR3 loop is CASSSGRIYEQYF. The CDR3 DNA reads TGTGCCAGCAGCTCCGGACGGATCTACGAGCAGTACTTC.

V and J are TRBV27 and TRBJ1-6; D is undetermined. This CDR3 is built from 14 residues. V was pared by 2 bases and J by 4 bases, with 6 bases between. From germline, CDR1 is MNHEY and CDR2 SMNVEV (reference sequence). For the CDR3, the DNA is TGTGCCAGCAGTTTACAGGAGTATAATTCACCCCTCCACTTT. Translating gives CASSLQEYNSPLHF.

The chain joins TRBV7-9 to TRBJ2-1; maybe TRBD2 (6 bases). CDR1 SEHNR and CDR2 FQNEAQ come from the germline V gene (reference sequence). The CDR3 has 17 amino acids. V was trimmed by 5 bases and J by 6 bases, leaving 23 bases between them. The CDR3 region is CASSKDLLALGSNEQFF. The DNA of the CDR3 is TGTGCCAGCAGCAAGGACCTACTAGCCCTAGGGAGCAATGAGCAGTTCTTC.

V and J are TRBV7-2 and TRBJ2-5; the D is unclear. There are 14 residues in the CDR3. Germline V gene lookup returns CDR1 SGHTA and CDR2 FQGNSA. Between the trimmed V and J ends, which lost 5 bases and 0 bases, there was a span of 10 bases. The DNA for the CDR3 is TGTGCCAGCAGCCCCCCTGGGTACCAAGAGACCCAGTACTTC. Encoded protein: CASSPPGYQETQYF.

The V call is TRBV5-4, the J call TRBJ1-1; D call uncertain. Germline CDR1 and CDR2: SGHNT and YYREEE (reference sequence). V lost 1 base to trimming and J lost 6 bases, with 10 bases between them. The length of the CDR3 is 13 residues. For the CDR3, the DNA is TGTGCCAGCAGCTTGTACGTTGCGGCTGAAGCTTTCTTT. Translated, it gives CASSLYVAAEAFF.

The J gene is TRBJ2-7, the V gene TRBV28; 9 positions agree with TRBD1. The CDR3 spans 15 residues. V shed 8 bases and J 6 bases; nucleotides not matched to a gene: 14. CDR1 MDHEN and CDR2 SYDVKM come from the germline V gene. CDR3 sequence (DNA): TGTGCCAGCGTCCCAACCGGGACAGGGATGTTCGAGCAGTACTTC. Translation gives CASVPTGTGMFEQYF.

V usage is TRBV5-1 and J usage is TRBJ2-1; TRBD1 might be the D (6 bases). The V gene lost 1 base and the J gene lost 15 bases, with 17 bases spanning the gap. The CDR3 loop spans 13 amino acids. CDR1 SGHRS and CDR2 YFSETQ come from the germline V gene. CDR3 amino acids: CASSLPWAGVTFF. The CDR3 DNA follows: TGCGCCAGCAGCTTGCCTTGGGCAGGGGTAACGTTCTTC.

The chain combines TRBV28 with TRBJ1-5; a possible D gene is TRBD1 (5 bases). The germline V gene encodes CDR1 MDHEN and CDR2 SYDVKM. Trimming took 3 bases from V and 10 from J, leaving 10 bases between them. This CDR3 contains 12 residues. CDR3 bases: TGTGCCAGCAGTTTGAGACGGGGCCCCCAGCATTTT. Protein: CASSLRRGPQHF.

This rearrangement joins TRBV2 to TRBJ1-3; no clear D. Germline V gives CDR1 SNHLY, CDR2 FYNNEI. V was trimmed by 1 base and J by 10 bases, leaving 23 bases between them. The CDR3 has 17 amino acids. DNA of the CDR3: TGTGCCAGCAGTGAAGTGAGTCTTTGGGTCCCGGGCGGGACCATATATTTT. Protein product: CASSEVSLWVPGGTIYF.

V usage is TRBV9 and J usage is TRBJ1-3, with 8 bases that match TRBD1. Germline V gene data show CDR1 as SGDLS and CDR2 as YYNGEE. The CDR3 sequence is 15 residues long. V lost 1 base and J lost 4; bases outside the gene matches: 4. CDR3 DNA sequence: TGTGCCAGCAGCGTACAGGGGGCTACGGGAAACACCATATATTTT. This gives the protein CASSVQGATGNTIYF. Full variable domain (rest looked up from reference TRBV9 and TRBJ1-3): DSGVTQTPKHLITATGQRVTLRCSPRSGDLSVYWYQQSLDQGLQFLIQYYNGEERAKGNILERFSAQQFPDLHSELNLSSLELGDSALYFCASSVQGATGNTIYFGEGSWLTVV.

The rearrangement joins TRBV25-1 to TRBJ1-1, with 11 nucleotides matching TRBD1. J gave up 1 base and V 3 bases, and 7 bases lay outside the gene matches. Germline assignment: CDR1 MGHDK and CDR2 SYGVNS. The CDR3 covers 17 residues. The CDR3 region is CASSDYGQGAQNTEAFF. The CDR3 nucleotides read TGTGCCAGCAGTGACTACGGACAGGGGGCCCAGAACACTGAAGCTTTCTTT. The complete variable domain, with remaining parts taken from reference TRBV25-1 and TRBJ1-1, reads EADIYQTPRYLVIGTGKKITLECSQTMGHDKMYWYQQDPGMELHLIHYSYGVNSTEKGDLSSESTVSRIRTEHFPLTLESARPSHTSQYLCASSDYGQGAQNTEAFFGQGTRLTVV.

This clone was picked up one time. The V gene is TRBV7-6, the J gene TRBJ2-7; tentatively, D is TRBD1 (6 bases). Trimming left V 4 bases short and J 0 bases short, with 13 bases between. The CDR3 totals 15 residues. From germline, CDR1 is SGHVS and CDR2 FNYEAQ. The CDR3: CASSSGQPGSYEQYF. The CDR3 DNA reads TGTGCCAGCAGCTCCGGACAGCCGGGCTCCTACGAGCAGTACTTC.

The CDR3 sequence: CASRDGGTQPQHF. The CDR3 DNA follows: TGTGCCAGCAGGGACGGGGGTACACAGCCCCAGCATTTT. The chain joins TRBV7-2 to TRBJ1-5; possible D gene TRBD1, 5 bases. The CDR3 consists of 13 residues. Germline V gene sequence: CDR1 SGHTA, CDR2 FQGNSA. With 6 bases removed from V and 7 bases from J, the gap between germline ends came to 13 bases.

The chain combines TRBV10-2 with TRBJ2-5, with TRBD1 identical over 8 bases. CDR3 size: 13 residues. J was trimmed by 4 bases and V by 3 bases; bases with no gene match: 1. Germline V gene sequence: CDR1 WSHSY, CDR2 SAAADI. This CDR3 is CASSEQGGETQYF. The CDR3 DNA follows: TGCGCCAGCAGTGAACAGGGGGGAGAGACCCAGTACTTC.

V and J are TRBV28 and TRBJ1-3, with D possibly TRBD1 on 5 matching bases. The V end was cut by 8 bases, the J end by 3 bases, with 14 bases between. Germline CDR1 is MDHEN and CDR2 is SYDVKM. There are 14 residues in the CDR3. This chain's CDR3 is CASSSGGVGNTIYF. The CDR3 DNA reads TGTGCCAGCTCCTCGGGGGGGGTTGGAAACACCATATATTTT.

The chain combines TRBV18 with TRBJ2-1; D not certain. Looked up from germline, CDR1 is KGHSH and CDR2 is LQKENI. The V end was cut by 2 bases, the J end by 9 bases, with 14 bases between. This CDR3 has 14 residues. CDR3 in amino acids: CASSPLDSTGEQFF. The CDR3 DNA reads TGTGCCAGCTCACCATTAGACTCCACCGGTGAGCAGTTCTTC.

The chain employs TRBV19 and TRBJ1-1; the match to TRBD1 covers 9 bases. J was trimmed by 1 base and V by 8 bases; bases with no gene match: 2. Germline CDR1 and CDR2: LNHDA and SQIVND (reference sequence). CDR3 length: 13 residues. The DNA for the CDR3 is TGTGCCAGTCAGGGACAGGGGAACACTGAAGCTTTCTTT. This gives the protein CASQGQGNTEAFF.